The 32 T cell receptor beta chains below were found in one sample sequenced in a study of blood T cell repertoires in COVID-19. Profiling relied on immunoSEQ multiplex PCR, and the TCRdb table lists in-frame clones only, not all of them. The sample holds around 250,000 clones, 80% to 90% seen once. The sequenced material came from peripheral blood. The receptor source for this set is a woman in her 70s with COVID-19, enrolled during active disease.

The chain employs TRBV29-1 and TRBJ2-1; no clear D gene. V was pared by 4 bases and J by 4 bases, with 8 bases between. The CDR3 contains 12 residues. From germline, CDR1 is SQVTM and CDR2 ANQGSEA. This CDR3 reads CSVAPGYNEQFF. The CDR3 region has the DNA TGCAGCGTTGCCCCAGGTTACAATGAGCAGTTCTTC.

V and J are TRBV5-4 and TRBJ2-5, with TRBD2 matching 12 bases. Germline CDR1 and CDR2: SGHNT and YYREEE (reference sequence). The ends lost 4 bases at V and 1 base at J; junction bases unmatched: 5. The CDR3 is made up of 16 amino acids. CDR3 loop: CASSPRTSGTQETQYF. CDR3 in DNA: TGTGCCAGCAGCCCAAGGACTAGCGGGACCCAAGAGACCCAGTACTTC. The full variable domain, in which reference TRBV5-4 and TRBJ2-5 provide the parts outside the CDR3, is ETGVTQSPTHLIKTRGQQVTLRCSSQSGHNTVSWYQQALGQGPQFIFQYYREEENGRGNFPPRFSGLQFPNYSSELNVNALELDDSALYLCASSPRTSGTQETQYFGPGTRLLVL.

V and J are TRBV11-2 and TRBJ1-2; TRBD1 matches 12 bases. CDR1 is SGHAT, CDR2 FQNNGV, per germline. Trimming removed 5 bases from V and 7 bases from J; junction bases left unmatched: 5. This CDR3 has 14 amino acids. Here the CDR3 DNA reads TGTGCCAGCAGCCCCGGGACAGGGGGCATTGGCTACACCTTC. It specifies CASSPGTGGIGYTF.

The chain combines TRBV19 with TRBJ2-3; no clear D gene. With 8 bases removed from V and 5 bases from J, the gap between germline ends came to 8 bases. This CDR3 spans 11 amino acids. Germline lookup yields CDR1 LNHDA and CDR2 SQIVND (reference sequence). The CDR3 bases are TGTGCCAGTTCCGCAGGAGATACGCAGTATTTT. It yields the protein CASSAGDTQYF.

J is TRBJ2-3 and V is TRBV7-8, with 11 bases that match TRBD2. The J segment lost 2 bases and the V segment lost 4 bases, leaving 17 bases of the junction unmatched. CDR3 length: 20 residues. Looked up from germline, CDR1 is SGHVS and CDR2 is FQNEAQ. Here the CDR3 DNA reads TGTGCCAGCAGCTCCCCTAGATCACCGACTAGCGGGAACCCCACAGATACGCAGTATTTT. It specifies CASSSPRSPTSGNPTDTQYF.

This clone was seen repeatedly, ten times or more. The J gene is TRBJ1-6, the V gene TRBV5-1; D gene unclear. Between the trimmed V and J ends, which lost 0 bases and 14 bases, there was a span of 12 bases. The CDR3 totals 13 residues. The germline gives CDR1 SGHRS, CDR2 YFSETQ. CDR3 amino acids: CASSLVLGGSLHF. The CDR3 DNA is TGCGCCAGCAGCTTGGTTCTGGGAGGGTCCCTCCACTTT.

The chain is built from TRBV9 and TRBJ2-1; D possibly corresponds to TRBD2 (5 bases). Germline CDR1 is SGDLS and CDR2 is YYNGEE. Trimming removed 3 bases from V and 5 bases from J, with 15 bases in between. This CDR3 has 15 amino acids. CDR3 sequence reads: CASSGSWGVHNEQFF. Written as DNA, the CDR3 is TGTGCCAGCAGCGGCAGCTGGGGAGTACACAATGAGCAGTTCTTC.

V is TRBV30 and J is TRBJ1-6; 7 bases match TRBD1. The ends lost 5 bases at V and 10 bases at J; junction bases unmatched: 11. CDR1 GTSNPN and CDR2 SVGIG come from the germline V gene (reference sequence). The CDR3 sequence is 14 residues long. Here the CDR3 DNA reads TGTGCCTGGGAAGGGAGACAGGGAAGATCACCCCTCCACTTT. Its translation is CAWEGRQGRSPLHF.

The V call is TRBV4-3, the J call TRBJ2-7, with no clear D. Germline V lookup: CDR1 LGHNA, CDR2 YSLEER. Trimming cost V 0 bases and J 3 bases, with 9 bases left between them. The CDR3 sequence is 14 residues long. The CDR3 sequence is CASSQDLPGYEQYF. The DNA of the CDR3 is TGCGCCAGCAGCCAAGATCTTCCCGGCTACGAGCAGTACTTC.

V and J are TRBV19 and TRBJ1-5, with D hard to call. The CDR3 is 11 residues long. V dropped 4 bases and J dropped 7 bases, with 5 bases sitting between them. CDR1 and CDR2 (germline): LNHDA, SQIVND (reference sequence). The CDR3 nucleotides read TGTGCCAGTAGTAGAGGCCAGCCCCAGCATTTT. Amino acids: CASSRGQPQHF.

CDR3 residues: CASSLGRQPETQYF. CDR3 coding DNA: TGTGCCAGCAGCTTAGGGCGGCAGCCAGAGACCCAGTACTTC. The chain combines TRBV7-9 with TRBJ2-5; D ambiguous. Germline values: CDR1 SEHNR, CDR2 FQNEAQ (reference sequence). Trimming removed 1 base from V and 4 bases from J, with 10 bases in between. The CDR3 consists of 14 residues.

This clone came up once. V gene TRBV5-6 combines with J gene TRBJ2-5; a possible D gene is TRBD2 (5 bases). Trimming pared 5 bases from V and 3 bases from J, leaving 17 bases between. The CDR3 is 15 residues long. Germline values: CDR1 SGHDT, CDR2 YYEEEE. Written as DNA, the CDR3 is TGTGCCAGCAGTCAATACGGGTCGGGAAAAGAGACCCAGTACTTC. This encodes CASSQYGSGKETQYF. Full variable domain (outside the CDR3, taken from reference TRBV5-6 and TRBJ2-5): DAGVTQSPTHLIKTRGQQVTLRCSPKSGHDTVSWYQQALGQGPQFIFQYYEEEERQRGNFPDRFSGHQFPNYSSELNVNALLLGDSALYLCASSQYGSGKETQYFGPGTRLLVL.

This clone came up a few times. The J gene is TRBJ1-2, the V gene TRBV7-9; tentative D call: TRBD1 (5 bases). V dropped 6 bases and J dropped 8 bases, with 19 bases sitting between them. Germline lookup yields CDR1 SEHNR and CDR2 FQNEAQ (reference sequence). The CDR3 is 14 amino acids. The CDR3 DNA follows: TGTGCCAGCAGGATCGGGGGGGACCCTGAAGGCTACACCTTC. Translated, it gives CASRIGGDPEGYTF. Complete variable domain (other parts from reference TRBV7-9 and TRBJ1-2): DTGVSQNPRHKITKRGQNVTFRCDPISEHNRLYWYRQTLGQGPEFLTYFQNEAQLEKSRLLSDRFSAERPKGSFSTLEIQRTEQGDSAMYLCASRIGGDPEGYTFGSGTRLTVV.

The chain couples TRBV5-6 to TRBJ2-7, with 7 bases fitting TRBD1. The CDR3 spans 15 residues. Germline-derived CDR1 and CDR2 are SGHDT and YYEEEE. V was clipped by 4 bases and J by 1 base; unmatched bases: 8. CDR3 sequence reads: CASSLRDSPSYEQYF. In DNA, the CDR3 is TGTGCCAGCAGCCTCCGGGACAGCCCTTCCTACGAGCAGTACTTC.

This chain links TRBV6-5 with TRBJ1-1; 7 nucleotides align to TRBD1. V gave up 9 bases and J gave up 0 bases; unmatched junction bases: 4. The CDR3 runs to 13 residues. Germline V gene sequence: CDR1 MNHEY, CDR2 SVGAGI. The CDR3 coding sequence is TGTGCCAGTAACAGGGGCATGAACACTGAAGCTTTCTTT. Translating it yields CASNRGMNTEAFF.

J is TRBJ2-7 and V is TRBV30; TRBD2 is a possible D gene (5 bases). The V gene's germline CDR1 is GTSNPN and CDR2 SVGIG (reference sequence). V shed 0 bases and J shed 6 bases, with 6 bases lying between them. This CDR3 region has 11 residues. The DNA for the CDR3 is TGTGCCTGGAGTGTACTAGGCGAGCAGTACTTC. This gives the protein CAWSVLGEQYF.

The rearrangement joins TRBV4-1 to TRBJ2-1, with 8 bases identical to TRBD2. The CDR3 covers 15 residues. Germline V gives CDR1 MGHRA, CDR2 YSYEKL. Trimming cost V 2 bases and J 4 bases; bases outside gene matches: 4. The CDR3 loop is CASSQLAGSYNEQFF. In nucleotides, the CDR3 is TGCGCCAGCAGCCAATTAGCGGGATCTTACAATGAGCAGTTCTTC.

This CDR3 reads CASSLVPGFVGELFF. The CDR3, as DNA: TGCGCCAGCAGCTTGGTACCGGGGTTCGTCGGGGAGCTGTTTTTT. J is TRBJ2-2 and V is TRBV5-1, with D possibly being TRBD2 (5 bases). CDR3 size: 15 residues. Trimming stripped 0 bases from V and 7 bases from J, with 13 bases between. Germline-derived CDR1 and CDR2 are SGHRS and YFSETQ.

The CDR3 sequence: CASSLAPGGRQPQHF. The CDR3 DNA is TGTGCCAGCAGCTTGGCCCCTGGTGGGAGACAGCCCCAGCATTTT. V gene TRBV5-4 combines with J gene TRBJ1-5; D is ambiguous. Trimming took off 0 bases at V and 7 bases at J, with 14 bases between the two ends. The germline CDR1 and CDR2 sequences are SGHNT and YYREEE (reference sequence). CDR3 length: 15 amino acids.

The chain couples TRBV7-2 to TRBJ2-7; D is undetermined. V dropped 1 base and J dropped 3 bases, with 7 bases sitting between them. The CDR3 loop spans 13 amino acids. CDR1 and CDR2 (germline): SGHTA, FQGNSA. This CDR3 reads CASSLGIGYEQYF. Written as DNA, the CDR3 is TGTGCCAGCAGCTTAGGTATCGGCTACGAGCAGTACTTC.

This chain connects TRBV29-1 to TRBJ1-4, with TRBD1 matching 7 bases. Germline lookup yields CDR1 SQVTM and CDR2 ANQGSEA. With 7 bases clipped from V and 3 bases from J, the junction kept 8 bases outside the gene matches. The CDR3 runs 14 residues. The CDR3 coding sequence is TGCAGCGCACGTAGGGGACAGCCTAATGAAAAACTGTTTTTT. Translated: CSARRGQPNEKLFF.

The genes are TRBV5-1 and TRBJ1-2; 9 bases are a match to TRBD1. The CDR3 spans 16 residues. V was pared by 0 bases and J by 8 bases, with 11 bases of the junction left unmatched. Germline assignment: CDR1 SGHRS and CDR2 YFSETQ. The CDR3 DNA reads TGCGCCAGCAGCTTGGTGGGACAGGGTGAGGGAGGAGGCTACACCTTC. The encoded protein is CASSLVGQGEGGGYTF. The full variable domain, in which reference TRBV5-1 and TRBJ1-2 provide the parts outside the CDR3, is KAGVTQTPRYLIKTRGQQVTLSCSPISGHRSVSWYQQTPGQGLQFLFEYFSETQRNKGNFPGRFSGRQFSNSRSEMNVSTLELGDSALYLCASSLVGQGEGGGYTFGSGTRLTVV.

This rearrangement joins TRBV12-5 to TRBJ2-7, with 10 positions matching TRBD1. Germline V gives CDR1 LGHNT, CDR2 FRNRAP. The CDR3 sequence is 15 residues long. After removal of 5 bases from V and 3 bases from J, the junction contained 7 bases not matched to a gene. In DNA form, the CDR3 reads TGTGCTAGTGGTATCCCGGGACAGGGGAACTACGAGCAGTACTTC. Amino acids: CASGIPGQGNYEQYF. Full variable domain (missing parts from reference TRBV12-5 and TRBJ2-7): DARVTQTPRHKVTEMGQEVTMRCQPILGHNTVFWYRQTMMQGLELLAYFRNRAPLDDSGMPKDRFSAEMPDATLATLKIQPSEPRDSAVYFCASGIPGQGNYEQYFGPGTRLTVT.

This rearrangement joins TRBV28 to TRBJ2-2, with TRBD1 identical over 9 bases. Germline-derived CDR1 and CDR2 are MDHEN and SYDVKM. This CDR3 region has 16 residues. J lost 6 bases, V lost 4 bases, and 9 bases had no gene match. The CDR3 region is CASSSPGQGISGELFF. CDR3 DNA sequence: TGTGCCAGCAGTTCACCGGGACAGGGTATCTCCGGGGAGCTGTTTTTT. The full variable domain, with the rest looked up from reference TRBV28 and TRBJ2-2, is DVKVTQSSRYLVKRTGEKVFLECVQDMDHENMFWYRQDPGLGLRLIYFSYDVKMKEKGDIPEGYSVSREKKERFSLILESASTNQTSMYLCASSSPGQGISGELFFGEGSRLTVL.

V and J are TRBV7-9 and TRBJ1-4; maybe TRBD1 (5 bases). The CDR3 loop spans 17 amino acids. Germline CDR1 and CDR2: SEHNR and FQNEAQ (reference sequence). Trimming took off 5 bases at V and 2 bases at J, with 18 bases between the two ends. The CDR3 sequence is CASSTTPRGLTNEKLFF. The CDR3 DNA is TGTGCCAGCAGCACCACGCCCCGGGGACTCACTAATGAAAAACTGTTTTTT.

The chain joins TRBV29-1 to TRBJ2-7; TRBD1 agrees at 9 bases. V lost 4 bases to trimming and J lost 5 bases; unmatched junction nucleotides: 9. Germline assignment: CDR1 SQVTM and CDR2 ANQGSEA. The CDR3 contains 14 residues. This chain's CDR3 is CSVARQGGVHEQYF. The DNA for the CDR3 is TGCAGCGTTGCGAGACAGGGGGGAGTCCACGAGCAGTACTTC.

The chain combines TRBV19 with TRBJ1-2, with 7 bases identical to TRBD1. CDR1 and CDR2 from the germline V gene are LNHDA and SQIVND (reference sequence). This CDR3 is 14 amino acids long. V lost 3 bases to trimming and J lost 8 bases; unmatched junction nucleotides: 9. The DNA for the CDR3 is TGTGCCAGTAGTATGCTGGACAGGACTCTCGGCTACACCTTC. As protein: CASSMLDRTLGYTF.

This chain uses TRBV4-2 with TRBJ1-1; 7 bases map to TRBD1. The CDR3 totals 15 residues. The V and J ends lost 1 base and 3 bases, in that order; junction bases with no gene match: 5. Germline lookup yields CDR1 LGHNA and CDR2 YNFKEQ. Here the CDR3 reads CASSQAQGVDTEAFF. Here the CDR3 DNA reads TGTGCCAGCAGCCAAGCGCAGGGGGTGGACACTGAAGCTTTCTTT.

As DNA, the CDR3 is TGTGCCAGCAGACCTAGCTACGAGCAGTACTTC. This gives the protein CASRPSYEQYF. The rearrangement uses TRBV27 and TRBJ2-7; D uncertain. The V and J ends lost 6 bases and 3 bases respectively, with 6 bases between them. The CDR3 is 11 residues long. CDR1 and CDR2 from the germline V gene are MNHEY and SMNVEV (reference sequence).

This clone was found once. In nucleotides, the CDR3 is TGTGCCAGTAGTCCATCGGGACAACGCTCGGGGTCACCCCTCCACTTT. Residues: CASSPSGQRSGSPLHF. The V call is TRBV19, the J call TRBJ1-6, with D perhaps TRBD1 (6 bases). The CDR3 sequence is 16 residues long. CDR1 is LNHDA, CDR2 SQIVND, per germline (reference sequence). Deletions cut 5 bases from V and 10 bases from J, with 21 bases between.

The chain employs TRBV18 and TRBJ1-1, with 7 positions matching TRBD1. With V trimmed by 2 bases and J by 6 bases, 6 bases remained unmatched. The CDR3 has 14 residues. Germline V gene data show CDR1 as KGHSH and CDR2 as LQKENI. CDR3 region: CASSPIDRDAEAFF. The DNA of the CDR3 is TGTGCCAGCTCACCAATCGACAGGGACGCTGAAGCTTTCTTT.

The V call is TRBV5-4, the J call TRBJ2-2; D gene ambiguous. CDR3 size: 15 residues. CDR1 and CDR2 from the germline V gene are SGHNT and YYREEE (reference sequence). Trimming removed 0 bases at V and 6 bases at J, with 12 bases between. CDR3 DNA sequence: TGTGCCAGCAGCTTGGATCCTCTAACCCCCGGGGAGCTGTTTTTT. Protein sequence: CASSLDPLTPGELFF. The whole variable domain, filled in from reference TRBV5-4 and TRBJ2-2, reads ETGVTQSPTHLIKTRGQQVTLRCSSQSGHNTVSWYQQALGQGPQFIFQYYREEENGRGNFPPRFSGLQFPNYSSELNVNALELDDSALYLCASSLDPLTPGELFFGEGSRLTVL.